Listed below are T cell receptor beta chains from one sample, sequenced in a study of post-analysis software for immune sequencing data. MiXCR was run by TCRdb on the PCR reads, yielding one entry per CDR3 protein. The sample carries about 210,000 distinct CDR3 sequences, 25% to 30% recorded once. Input material: blood. These TCRs come from a girl aged 2-17 years with multiple sclerosis. Both conserved end residues are part of each CDR3. The order of the fields is V gene, J gene, CDR3 protein.

TRBV28	TRBJ1-5	CASSMTDSNQPQHF
TRBV12-5	TRBJ2-7	CASGFQYSVGTSGELSYEQYF
TRBV25-1	TRBJ2-1	CASGLAGGNEQFF
TRBV3-1	TRBJ2-7	CASSQGGARGRSEQYF
TRBV2	TRBJ2-3	CASNDRDPRTDTQYF
TRBV7-2	TRBJ1-6	CASSLAGTEDHSPLHF
TRBV20-1	TRBJ2-7	CSAMNSREAYEQYF
TRBV6-6	TRBJ2-7	CASSYGTEVYEQYF
TRBV7-9	TRBJ2-5	CASSLTTSGRETQYF
TRBV29-1	TRBJ1-4	CSAERGFGEKLFF
TRBV3-1	TRBJ2-7	CASSLGTGNHEQYF
TRBV10-3	TRBJ2-7	CATRGKRDAYEQYF
TRBV28	TRBJ2-2	CASKDRNTGELFF
TRBV6-1	TRBJ2-7	CTSRPATSGTREQYF
TRBV19	TRBJ1-1	CASSIDRDRSTEAFF
TRBV5-1	TRBJ1-6	CASSLADSYNSPLHF
TRBV5-5	TRBJ2-5	CASRLEFTYGETQYF
TRBV27	TRBJ2-1	CSSGAEGYNEQFF
TRBV28	TRBJ1-6	CASSRDRDNSPLHF
TRBV29-1	TRBJ1-1	CSVVGGGFGTEAFF
TRBV29-1	TRBJ1-1	CSVVPRTEAFF
TRBV19	TRBJ1-4	CASGRGDATNEKLFF
TRBV20-1	TRBJ1-1	CSASVTVNTEAFF
TRBV19	TRBJ1-5	CASSTGVSNQPQHF
TRBV29-1	-	CSVGVPYEQYF
TRBV2	TRBJ1-2	CASKVRVFIADYGYTF
TRBV5-1	TRBJ2-7	CASSFALAGGSTYEQYF
TRBV7-9	TRBJ1-1	CASSLSGGNTEVFF
TRBV5-1	TRBJ2-1	CASSLGLRQGGYNEQFF
TRBV11-2	TRBJ2-1	CASSLGRKLAGGSYNEQFF
TRBV29-1	TRBJ1-1	CSVDVTGGTEAFF
TRBV9	TRBJ2-6	CASSVEAGANVLTF
TRBV29-1	TRBJ2-7	CSVGERLEQYF
TRBV28	TRBJ1-2	CASSHSVADYGYTF
TRBV6-2/TRBV6-3	TRBJ2-2	CASSYSFRGANTGELFF
TRBV20-1	TRBJ2-1	CSARDGQGFMGEQFF
TRBV20-1	TRBJ2-3	CGAPARTGAGDTQYF
TRBV6-6	TRBJ1-2	CASSYGGGYGYTF
TRBV29-1	TRBJ1-2	CGVVSTFNYGYTF
TRBV2	TRBJ2-6	CASRGQGANVLTF
TRBV5-1	TRBJ2-5	CASSFPPVQETRYF
TRBV7-3	TRBJ2-3	CASSLKWASDTQYF